The rows below give T cell receptor beta chains drawn from one sample of a study of blood T cells in healthy people across ages. TCRdb reprocessed the 5' RACE reads via MiXCR and lists one record per CDR3 protein. The table includes around 2 million distinct CDR3 sequences, about two fifths detected once. The sample taken for sequencing was blood. All receptors come from a human donor in good health. CDR3s include the opening cysteine and the closing phenylalanine or tryptophan. The D gene is left open where the match is weak. Clone size is not always given. Where it is, it says once, few, many or a class for expanded clones.

length,D,V,J,size,DNA,CDR3
14,.,TRBV12-3/TRBV12-4,TRBJ1-4,.,TGTGCCAGCAGTTTATGGGGGGCTGGGGAAAAACTGTTTTTT,CASSLWGAGEKLFF
14,.,TRBV4-1,TRBJ1-6,few,TGCGCCAGCCGGCTGGGCAAATCGAATTCACCCCTCCACTTT,CASRLGKSNSPLHF
12,.,TRBV6-1,TRBJ2-5,.,TGTGCCAGCAATATAGTGAGTGAGACCCAGTACTTC,CASNIVSETQYF
16,TRBD2,TRBV4-2,TRBJ2-3,.,TGTGCCAGCAGCCAAGATCCCGGGGGGATTCCAGATACGCAGTATTTT,CASSQDPGGIPDTQYF
14,.,TRBV6-2/TRBV6-3,TRBJ2-1,few,TGTGCCAGCAGAAGCAGCGGGGACAGGAATGAGCAGTTCTTC,CASRSSGDRNEQFF
14,TRBD1,TRBV2,TRBJ1-4,.,TGTGCCAGCAGTCGAGACAGGGGACGGGAAAAACTGTTTTTT,CASSRDRGREKLFF
14,.,TRBV4-3,TRBJ2-5,.,TGCGCCAGCAGCCCACGACATTCCCAAGAGACCCAGTACTTC,CASSPRHSQETQYF
15,TRBD1,TRBV5-1,TRBJ2-7,.,TGCGCCAGCAGCCCCGGGACAGGGGGTTTCCACGAGCAGTACTTC,CASSPGTGGFHEQYF
16,TRBD1,TRBV28,TRBJ2-1,.,TGTGCCAGCAGTTTTAACAGGGGGCCGGGCCACAATGAGCAGTTCTTC,CASSFNRGPGHNEQFF
16,TRBD1,TRBV12-3/TRBV12-4,TRBJ1-5,few,TGTGCCAGCAGTCCACCGGGACAGGGGGCTAATCAGCCCCAGCATTTT,CASSPPGQGANQPQHF
15,.,TRBV10-3,TRBJ2-1,few,TGTGCCATCGTCCCCGGTTCCGGGGTCTACAATGAGCAGTTCTTC,CAIVPGSGVYNEQFF
15,TRBD2,TRBV20-1,TRBJ2-7,few,TGCAGTGCTAGAGATCCGGTGGGGAGGGTTGGCGAGCAGTACTTC,CSARDPVGRVGEQYF
15,.,TRBV5-1,TRBJ2-7,few,TGCGCCAGCAGCATGTTGTCCTCTCTCTCCTACGAGCAGTACTTC,CASSMLSSLSYEQYF